One T cell receptor beta chain is described in this entry. TCRdb's copy holds only in-frame clones and misses some; the assay was immunoSEQ multiplex PCR. The sample holds some 30,000 clones, 87% seen once. This entry comes from a study of T cells in narcolepsy. V was clipped by 3 bases and J by 2 bases; unmatched bases: 17. In germline, CDR1 is SGDLS, CDR2 YYNGEE. The CDR3 runs to 19 residues. This clonotype was obtained from a human donor with narcolepsy. V and J are TRBV9 and TRBJ1-1, with TRBD1 identical over 9 bases. Sequenced input: CD45RA- memory CD4+ T cells from PBMCs. CDR3 nucleotide sequence: TGTGCCAGCAGCGCTGGGGCAACGGGACAGGGCCGAGGTAACACTGAAGCTTTCTTT. Its translation: CASSAGATGQGRGNTEAFF.